The rows below give T cell receptor beta chains drawn from one sample of a study of T cell changes during pregnancy in multiple sclerosis. Assay: immunoSEQ multiplex PCR; the TCRdb copy retains only in-frame clones and omits some. Here the sample spans tens of thousands of clones, just under 95% being singletons. The input for sequencing was peripheral blood, taken in the second trimester of pregnancy. All receptors derive from a female donor with multiple sclerosis, enrolled in a pregnancy study. The CDR3 runs from the conserved cysteine through the conserved F or W. D genes are given only for firm matches. Only some rows state a clone size, as once, few, many or a class for expanded clones.

.,TRBJ2-5,.,TRBV9,TGTGCCAGCAGCACCCACAAGCTCGGGCAAGAGACCCAGTACTTC,CASSTHKLGQETQYF
.,TRBJ2-1,.,TRBV28,TGTGCCAGCAGAACCTCAGGGGGGTCGTCTCACGAGCAGTTCTTC,CASRTSGGSSHEQFF
.,TRBJ1-3,.,TRBV5-6,TGTGCCAGCAGCTTGTCAGGGGCTGGAAACACCATATATTTT,CASSLSGAGNTIYF
TRBD1,TRBJ1-6,few,TRBV27,TGTGCCAGCAGTCAGGGGGTTTCACCCCTCCACTTT,CASSQGVSPLHF
TRBD1,TRBJ1-4,.,TRBV7-9,TGTGCCAGCAGCCCTCCGGGACAGGCTAATGAAAAACTGTTTTTT,CASSPPGQANEKLFF
.,TRBJ1-1,.,TRBV5-4,TGTGCCAGCAGCTCGGACAGCTGGACTGAAGCTTTCTTT,CASSSDSWTEAFF
.,TRBJ1-5,.,TRBV28,TGTGCCAGCAGTTTAGGGGCAACCCAGCATTTT,CASSLGATQHF
.,TRBJ2-6,.,TRBV28,TGTGCCAGCAGTTGGAGGCGCGGCTTAGCGTCCTCTGGGGCCAACGTCCTGACTTTC,CASSWRRGLASSGANVLTF
TRBD1,TRBJ1-6,.,TRBV28,TGTGCCAGCAGTAAGGGGGCTCCTTATGATTCACCCCTCCACTTT,CASSKGAPYDSPLHF
.,TRBJ2-1,.,TRBV7-3,TGTGCCAGCAGCCCAGACGAGGGTAATGAGCAGTTCTTC,CASSPDEGNEQFF
.,TRBJ2-7,.,TRBV5-1,TGCGCCAGCAGGTCCGGGGTTGGGGAGCAGTACTTC,CASRSGVGEQYF
TRBD2,TRBJ2-1,.,TRBV7-9,TGTGCCAGCAGCTTAACTAGCGGGGCCTACAATGAGCAGTTCTTC,CASSLTSGAYNEQFF
TRBD1,TRBJ1-4,once,TRBV11-2,TGTGCCAGCAGCCTCGACAGGGTAGGGGAAAAACTGTTTTTT,CASSLDRVGEKLFF
TRBD1,TRBJ2-5,.,TRBV6-1,TGTGCCAGCAGTGAACACGGGACAGCGGAAGAGACCCAGTACTTC,CASSEHGTAEETQYF
TRBD1,TRBJ1-2,.,TRBV30,TGTGCCTTGCAGGGGGCCTATGGCTACACCTTC,CALQGAYGYTF
TRBD2,TRBJ2-1,.,TRBV6-4,TGTGCCAGCAGTCCTTTAGCGGGAGGAGGGTACAATGAGCAGTTCTTC,CASSPLAGGGYNEQFF
.,TRBJ2-2,.,TRBV25-1,TGTGCCAGCAGTGTGGGGCCCCACTCGTCCGGGGAGCTGTTTTTT,CASSVGPHSSGELFF
TRBD2,TRBJ2-7,.,TRBV5-4,TGTGCCAGCAGCGACCGACTAGCGGGATTGCCGTACGAGCAGTACTTC,CASSDRLAGLPYEQYF
.,TRBJ2-7,.,TRBV2,TGTGCCAGCAGTGAAGCGCTTCGAAGCCCATACGAGCAGTACTTC,CASSEALRSPYEQYF
TRBD1,TRBJ1-6,.,TRBV4-3,TGCGCCAGCAGCCAAGCCTTATGGGACAGGGCATTAATAGCCCTCCACTTT,CASSQALWDRALIALHF
.,TRBJ1-1,.,TRBV19,TGTGCCAGTAGTATAAGGATCCTAGGTGGGTTCACTGAAGCTTTCTTT,CASSIRILGGFTEAFF
.,TRBJ2-5,.,TRBV20-1,TGCAGTGCTTATCCGGTGGAGACCCAGTACTTC,CSAYPVETQYF
.,TRBJ2-1,.,TRBV5-6,TGTGCCAGCAGCTTGGTTGTCGGAGGTGGCTCCTACAATGAGCAGTTCTTC,CASSLVVGGGSYNEQFF
.,TRBJ1-6,.,TRBV27,TGTGCCAGCAGTTTATCCGACAGCGATAATTCACCCCTCCACTTT,CASSLSDSDNSPLHF
TRBD2,TRBJ2-2,.,TRBV5-5,TGTGCCAGCAGCACAGGACTAGCGGGAGTGGACGGGGAGCTGTTTTTT,CASSTGLAGVDGELFF
.,TRBJ1-1,.,TRBV11-2,TGTGCCAGCAGCCGGATACTTATGGGGGCCGAAGCTTTCTTT,CASSRILMGAEAFF
.,TRBJ1-2,.,TRBV7-9,TGTGCCAGCAGCTTAGGGGAGTACTATGGCTACACCTTC,CASSLGEYYGYTF
TRBD2,TRBJ2-2,.,TRBV7-2,TGTGCCAGCAGCTTATGGCTAGCGGGGCGGGGCGGGGAGCTGTTTTTT,CASSLWLAGRGGELFF
TRBD2,TRBJ2-3,.,TRBV9,TGTGCCAGCAGCGTCACTAGCGATCACACAGATACGCAGTATTTT,CASSVTSDHTDTQYF
.,TRBJ2-3,.,TRBV21-1,TGTGCCAGCGGAATTACGACTATAGCACCGGGACAGGGGATCGGCACAGATACGCAGTATTTT,CASGITTIAPGQGIGTDTQYF
.,TRBJ2-2,.,TRBV7-7,TGTGCTAGCAGCTTAGGGGCGCAGGGGAACACCGGGGAGCTGTTTTTT,CASSLGAQGNTGELFF
.,TRBJ2-3,.,TRBV25-1,TGTGCCAGCACGGGGGTTAGCACAGATACGCAGTATTTT,CASTGVSTDTQYF
TRBD2,TRBJ2-3,.,TRBV2,TGTGCCAGCAGGGTTGGGACTAGCGGGAGTACGCAGTATTTT,CASRVGTSGSTQYF
.,TRBJ1-3,.,TRBV9,TGTGCCAGCAGCGTATCGGGGTTCTCTGGAAACACCATATATTTT,CASSVSGFSGNTIYF
TRBD1,TRBJ2-5,.,TRBV18,TGTGCCAGCTCAGGCCGGGACAGGGGCGGAGAGACCCAGTACTTC,CASSGRDRGGETQYF
TRBD2,TRBJ2-2,.,TRBV11-3,TGTGCCAGCAGTCCTAGCGGCACCGGGGAGCTGTTTTTT,CASSPSGTGELFF
.,TRBJ2-3,.,TRBV18,TGTGCCAGCTCACCAGACTCAGATACGCAGTATTTT,CASSPDSDTQYF
.,TRBJ2-5,.,TRBV9,TGTGCCAGCAGCGTAGGGGACACGGTCGGCCAAGAGACCCAGTACTTC,CASSVGDTVGQETQYF
.,TRBJ1-1,.,TRBV18,TGTGCCAGCTCACCAGAAAACCCCCAGGTAAACACTGAAGCTTTCTTT,CASSPENPQVNTEAFF
TRBD2,TRBJ2-1,.,TRBV11-3,TGTGCCAGCAGCTTAGATGGGCCTGGCGGGAGGGCCGCCCAGTTCTTC,CASSLDGPGGRAAQFF
.,TRBJ1-4,.,TRBV6-6,TGTGCCAGCAGTCAGAGGAGGACTAATGAAAAACTGTTTTTT,CASSQRRTNEKLFF
.,TRBJ1-6,once,TRBV18,TGTGCCAGCTCACCACCGCGGGCGGAATCACCCCTCCACTTT,CASSPPRAESPLHF
.,TRBJ1-1,.,TRBV2,TGTGGAGTAGGAGCGAACACTGAAGCTTTCTTT,CGVGANTEAFF
.,TRBJ2-5,.,TRBV7-6,TGTGCCAGCAGCTCCAGAGAGACCCAGTACTTC,CASSSRETQYF
.,TRBJ1-1,.,TRBV28,TGTGCCAGCAGGGAAATCCTCAGGGACACTGAAGCTTTCTTT,CASREILRDTEAFF
TRBD2,TRBJ2-4,.,TRBV10-3,TGTGCCATCAGTGACATTGAGCGGGGGGGCAAAAACATTCAGTACTTC,CAISDIERGGKNIQYF
TRBD2,TRBJ2-1,.,TRBV5-1,TGCGCCAGCGGTGTCCTAGCGGGAGGGAATGAGCAGTTCTTC,CASGVLAGGNEQFF
TRBD2,TRBJ2-1,.,TRBV28,TGTGCCAGCAGCTCAACTCTAGCGGGAGGTATTCATGAGCAGTTCTTC,CASSSTLAGGIHEQFF
.,TRBJ2-5,.,TRBV2,TGTGCCAGCATAGAGGGATCGTACCAAGAGACCCAGTACTTC,CASIEGSYQETQYF